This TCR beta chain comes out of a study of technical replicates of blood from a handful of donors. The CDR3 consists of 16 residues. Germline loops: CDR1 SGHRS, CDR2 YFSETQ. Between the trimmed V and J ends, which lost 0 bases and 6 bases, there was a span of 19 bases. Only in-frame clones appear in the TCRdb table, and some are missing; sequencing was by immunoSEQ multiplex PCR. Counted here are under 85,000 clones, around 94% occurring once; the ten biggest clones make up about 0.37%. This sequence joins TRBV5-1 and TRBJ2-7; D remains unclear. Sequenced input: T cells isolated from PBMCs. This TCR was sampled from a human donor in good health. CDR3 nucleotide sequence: TGCGCCAGCAGCTTGGGAGGTGAGCGAGGAGTAGGCGAGCAGTACTTC. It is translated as CASSLGGERGVGEQYF.